Sequencing of this T cell receptor beta chain was carried out in a study of CD8 T cells in ankylosing spondylitis. TCRdb analysed the 5' RACE reads with MiXCR anew, one entry per CDR3 protein. This table has around 210,000 distinct CDR3 sequences, 8% to 9% appearing once. This clonotype was counted at least ten times. The sample was blood, either unsorted or a sorted T cell fraction (not recorded which). The receptor's source is a female donor with ankylosing spondylitis or in good health (not recorded which).

CDR3 in amino acids: CASSPTKNTEAFF. Written as DNA, the CDR3 is TGTGCCAGCAGCCCTACAAAGAACACTGAAGCTTTCTTT. This chain uses TRBV7-8 with TRBJ1-1; D call uncertain. Per the germline V gene, CDR1 is SGHVS and CDR2 is FQNEAQ. V was cut by 5 bases and J by 1 base, with 8 bases left in between. This CDR3 is built from 13 residues.